The 10 T cell receptor beta chains presented below share a single source sample, sequenced in a study of blood T cell repertoires in COVID-19. Assay used: immunoSEQ multiplex PCR; TCRdb lists only in-frame clones, some missing. The table records 220,000 or so clones, roughly 80% of them present only once. The sequenced material came from peripheral blood. Receptors originate from a woman aged 55-75 years who had recovered from COVID-19.

A word on this clone: Other DNA sequences from this sample encode an identical CDR3 as well. The V call is TRBV7-2, the J call TRBJ1-5; perhaps TRBD1 as D (5 bases). The V gene's germline CDR1 is SGHTA and CDR2 FQGNSA. The CDR3 has 13 amino acids. V lost 2 bases and J 4 bases, leaving 6 bases between the germline ends. The CDR3 DNA reads as TGTGCCAGCAGCTTAAGGGGAAATCAGCCCCAGCATTTT. This encodes CASSLRGNQPQHF.

The rearrangement joins TRBV2 to TRBJ2-5; weak D call: TRBD1 (6 bases). This CDR3 spans 15 amino acids. The V gene's germline CDR1 is SNHLY and CDR2 FYNNEI. Trimming took off 8 bases at V and 1 base at J, with 17 bases between the two ends. The CDR3 DNA reads TGTGCCAGCTCTATCCTGGGGGCAGTCCAAGAGACCCAGTACTTC. It specifies CASSILGAVQETQYF. Using reference TRBV2 and TRBJ2-5 for the parts outside the CDR3, the full variable domain is EPEVTQTPSHQVTQMGQEVILRCVPISNHLYFYWYRQILGQKVEFLVSFYNNEISEKSEIFDDQFSVERPDGSNFTLKIRSTKLEDSAMYFCASSILGAVQETQYFGPGTRLLVL.

J is TRBJ1-1 and V is TRBV4-1, with D possibly being TRBD1 (6 bases). Trimming took 0 bases from V and 0 from J, leaving 17 bases between them. This CDR3 spans 18 amino acids. In germline, CDR1 is MGHRA, CDR2 YSYEKL. CDR3 sequence: CASSQELGGTGMNTEAFF. CDR3 DNA: TGCGCCAGCAGCCAAGAGCTTGGGGGTACAGGGATGAACACTGAAGCTTTCTTT.

The chain carries TRBV2 and TRBJ2-5; 7 bases align to TRBD2. The germline CDR1 and CDR2 sequences are SNHLY and FYNNEI. Trimming at V came to 1 base and at J to 5 bases, leaving 4 bases not matched to a gene. The CDR3 sequence is 14 residues long. The CDR3 sequence: CASSEGTSPETQYF. CDR3 DNA sequence: TGTGCCAGCAGTGAAGGGACTAGTCCGGAGACCCAGTACTTC.

The chain carries TRBV14 and TRBJ2-7; D might be TRBD1 (6 bases). Germline V gene data show CDR1 as SGHDN and CDR2 as FVKESK. V was trimmed by 4 bases and J by 1 base, leaving 11 bases between them. This CDR3 contains 14 residues. The CDR3 nucleotides read TGTGCCAGCAGCCGGACAGCGAGATCCTACGAGCAGTACTTC. As protein: CASSRTARSYEQYF.

The chain is built from TRBV7-9 and TRBJ1-1, with D tentatively TRBD1 (5 bases). V dropped 6 bases and J dropped 3 bases, with 23 bases sitting between them. Germline CDR1 is SEHNR and CDR2 is FQNEAQ (reference sequence). The CDR3 covers 17 residues. The CDR3 region is CASSYWGVKQRHTEAFF. The CDR3 bases are TGTGCCAGCAGTTATTGGGGGGTTAAACAACGACACACTGAAGCTTTCTTT.

The chain is built from TRBV27 and TRBJ2-3; perhaps TRBD2 as D (7 bases). V shed 2 bases and J shed 2 bases, with 11 bases lying between them. The CDR3 runs 15 residues. In germline, CDR1 is MNHEY, CDR2 SMNVEV (reference sequence). CDR3 sequence (DNA): TGTGCCAGCAGTTTAAGGCGGGGGCTCACAGATACGCAGTATTTT. Its translation: CASSLRRGLTDTQYF.

The chain couples TRBV6-6 to TRBJ1-1; 8 bases match TRBD1. J gave up 6 bases and V 4 bases, and 4 bases lay outside the gene matches. The CDR3 length is 13 residues. Germline CDR1 is MNHNY and CDR2 is SVGAGI (reference sequence). CDR3 coding DNA: TGTGCCAGCAGTTCTACAGGGGGGGCTGAAGCTTTCTTT. It codes for CASSSTGGAEAFF.

The CDR3 sequence is CASSEPGKWGSGNTIYF. The CDR3 region has the DNA TGTGCCAGCAGTGAACCAGGGAAATGGGGCTCTGGAAACACCATATATTTT. The chain carries TRBV25-1 and TRBJ1-3, with a weak D call TRBD1 (5 bases). The CDR3 extends over 17 amino acids. V lost 2 bases, J lost 0 bases, and 14 bases lay in between. Per the germline V gene, CDR1 is MGHDK and CDR2 is SYGVNS.

This clone was picked up a small number of times. This CDR3 reads CASSPLGGHGYTF. DNA for the CDR3: TGTGCCAGCAGTCCCTTGGGAGGGCATGGCTACACCTTC. The chain uses TRBV12-3 or TRBV12-4 and TRBJ1-2; D is unclear. V gave up 5 bases and J gave up 6 bases, with 13 bases separating them. The CDR3 runs 13 residues.